This T cell receptor beta chain was found in a study of T cell responses to AZD1222 COVID-19 vaccine. Study results and limitations: Donor demographics were predominantly white British with a female majority; clonal diversity may be underestimated. No day 14 peak samples; only post-peak repertoires were characterized.

Germline values: CDR1 SGDLS, CDR2 YYNGEE. This CDR3 region has 12 residues. Trimming took 3 bases from V and 8 from J, leaving 6 bases between them. Worth noting for this clone: Its antigen is unknown.

Measured with immunoSEQ multiplex PCR; TCRdb has only the in-frame clones, and not every one. Here the sample spans some 110,000 clones, 70% to 90% being singletons. The sample was peripheral blood, taken on day 0 of AZD1222 vaccination. The genes are TRBV9 and TRBJ1-6; D unresolved. The receptor's source is an adult in good health. This CDR3 reads CASSGVDSPLHF. The CDR3 bases are TGTGCCAGCAGCGGGGTCGATTCACCCCTCCACTTT.